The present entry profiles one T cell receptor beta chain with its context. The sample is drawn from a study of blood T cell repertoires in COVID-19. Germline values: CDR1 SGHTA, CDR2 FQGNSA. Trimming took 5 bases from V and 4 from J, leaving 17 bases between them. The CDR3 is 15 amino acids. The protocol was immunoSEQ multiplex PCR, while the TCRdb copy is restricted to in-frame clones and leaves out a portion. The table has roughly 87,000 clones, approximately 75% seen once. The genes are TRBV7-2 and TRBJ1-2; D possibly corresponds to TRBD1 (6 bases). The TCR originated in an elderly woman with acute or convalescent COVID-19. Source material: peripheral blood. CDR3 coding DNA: TGTGCCAGCAGCGCTCTACAGGGCCGGGCCTATGGCTACACCTTC. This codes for CASSALQGRAYGYTF.